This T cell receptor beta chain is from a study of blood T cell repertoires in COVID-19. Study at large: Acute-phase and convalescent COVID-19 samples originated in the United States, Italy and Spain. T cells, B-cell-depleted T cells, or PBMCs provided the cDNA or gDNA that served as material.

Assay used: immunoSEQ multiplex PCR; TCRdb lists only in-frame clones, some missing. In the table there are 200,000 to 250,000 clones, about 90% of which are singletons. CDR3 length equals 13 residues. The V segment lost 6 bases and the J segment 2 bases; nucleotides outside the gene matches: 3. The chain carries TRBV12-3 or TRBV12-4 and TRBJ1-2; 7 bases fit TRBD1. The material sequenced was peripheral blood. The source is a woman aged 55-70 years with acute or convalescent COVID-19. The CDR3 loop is CASSRGQNYGYTF. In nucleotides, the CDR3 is TGTGCCAGCAGCCGGGGACAGAACTATGGCTACACCTTC.